This T cell receptor beta chain is from a study of T cell responses to AZD1222 COVID-19 vaccine. The study, taken as a whole, reports: Seropositive AZD1222 recipients at baseline numbered only five to seven. Clonal diversity was possibly underestimated, and white British individuals and females predominated among donors. Close to half of spike-specific TCRs reportedly recognize unmutated variant regions.

Method: immunoSEQ multiplex PCR; TCRdb's copy keeps in-frame clones and lacks some. Of about 120,000 clones in the sample, about nine tenths were seen once. The CDR3 totals 15 residues. V lost 7 bases to trimming and J lost 6 bases, with 21 bases between them. Germline V gives CDR1 SQVTM, CDR2 ANQGSEA. A note on this clone: Its antigen is undetermined.

The chain combines TRBV29-1 with TRBJ2-2; the D call may be TRBD1 or TRBD2 (5 bases each). The source of this sequence is an adult in good health. Source: peripheral blood, taken on day 0 of AZD1222 vaccination. DNA of the CDR3: TGCAGCGCCTTTGTTCCGGGCCGAGGGGCCGGGGAGCTGTTTTTT. This encodes CSAFVPGRGAGELFF.